The 9 T cell receptor beta chains reported below all come from one sample, sequenced in a study of identical twins. TCRdb used MiXCR to reprocess the 5' RACE reads, holding one entry per CDR3 protein. The data contain a few hundred thousand distinct CDR3 sequences, 12% of them singletons. The same sample was also studied in work on yellow fever vaccine responses in identical twins.

Sequencing used memory (CD45RO+) T cells sorted from blood. All receptors come from a woman younger than 35 in good health.

This clonotype was observed a few times. For the CDR3, the DNA is TGTGCCAGCAGCTCACTAGCGGGGGGATCCTACGAGCAGTACTTC. Encoded protein: CASSSLAGGSYEQYF. J is TRBJ2-7 and V is TRBV7-8; TRBD2 agrees at 12 bases. Germline V gene sequence: CDR1 SGHVS, CDR2 FQNEAQ. The CDR3 contains 15 residues. Germline trimming cut 4 bases from V and 1 base from J; bases unmatched to any gene: 2.

This clonotype was counted a few times. The genes are TRBV10-3 and TRBJ2-1; 11 bases align to TRBD2. The CDR3 consists of 14 residues. CDR1 is ENHRY, CDR2 SYGVKD, per germline. Germline trimming cut 6 bases from V and 6 bases from J; bases unmatched to any gene: 4. CDR3 sequence (DNA): TGTGCCATCAGGGATAGCGGGGGGGCCAATGAGCAGTTCTTC. Encoded protein: CAIRDSGGANEQFF.

In this sample, this clonotype turned up a few times. The V gene is TRBV7-2, the J gene TRBJ2-7; D is possibly TRBD2 (6 bases). V lost 2 bases and J lost 2, with 10 bases in between. The V gene's germline CDR1 is SGHTA and CDR2 FQGNSA. The CDR3 has 14 residues. The CDR3 here is CASSLSRLAYEQYF. The CDR3 nucleotides are TGTGCCAGCAGCTTATCCAGACTAGCCTACGAGCAGTACTTC.

This clonotype was counted only a few times. The V gene is TRBV12-3 or TRBV12-4, the J gene TRBJ1-1, with D hard to call. This CDR3 region has 14 residues. V was pared by 7 bases and J by 4 bases, with 16 bases between. DNA of the CDR3: TGTGCCAGCAAAAAGTCCGGGTTGGCCACTGAAGCTTTCTTT. Translated: CASKKSGLATEAFF.

This clonotype was seen repeatedly, ten times or more. V and J are TRBV6-2 or TRBV6-3 and TRBJ1-2; TRBD1 matches at 10 bases. CDR3 size: 15 residues. The J segment lost 6 bases and the V segment lost 4 bases, leaving 8 bases of the junction unmatched. Germline V gene sequence: CDR1 MNHEY, CDR2 SVGEGT. The CDR3 sequence: CASSSTTGGGNGYTF. CDR3 bases: TGTGCCAGCAGTTCCACGACAGGGGGCGGCAATGGCTACACCTTC.

This rearrangement joins TRBV15 to TRBJ2-7; the match to TRBD2 covers 9 bases. V shed 1 base, J shed 7 bases, and the junction held 8 bases outside the gene matches. This CDR3 has 15 amino acids. Germline loops: CDR1 LNHNV, CDR2 YYDKDF (reference sequence). In DNA form, the CDR3 reads TGTGCCACCAGCAGAGGAGCGGGAGGACACGAGGAGCAGTACTTC. Its translation is CATSRGAGGHEEQYF.

This sequence joins TRBV20-1 and TRBJ2-3, with 7 positions matching TRBD1. The CDR3 contains 16 residues. Germline V gene data show CDR1 as DFQATT and CDR2 as SNEGSKA (reference sequence). V dropped 1 base and J dropped 1; count of bases not matched to a gene: 8. The CDR3 protein is CSARANSGTGTDTQYF. The CDR3 coding sequence is TGCAGTGCTAGAGCCAACTCCGGGACAGGCACAGATACGCAGTATTTT.

Turning to this clonotype: A much larger clone differs by one base, so this may be a read error. The chain has TRBV20-1 and TRBJ2-7, with 9 bases that match TRBD2. The germline V gene encodes CDR1 DFQATT and CDR2 SNEGSKA (reference sequence). The CDR3 is 16 amino acids. The CDR3 bases are TGCTGTGCTAGAGATTTTGCTAGCGGGGACTCCTACGAGCAGTACTTC. Its translation: CCARDFASGDSYEQYF.

This clonotype was seen many times. The chain combines TRBV20-1 with TRBJ2-3; 11 nucleotides match TRBD2. Germline CDR1 and CDR2: DFQATT and SNEGSKA (reference sequence). The CDR3 extends over 14 amino acids. With V trimmed by 6 bases and J by 2 bases, 4 bases remained unmatched. CDR3 sequence reads: CSALAGGFTDTQYF. The DNA for the CDR3 is TGCAGTGCCTTAGCGGGAGGGTTCACAGATACGCAGTATTTT.